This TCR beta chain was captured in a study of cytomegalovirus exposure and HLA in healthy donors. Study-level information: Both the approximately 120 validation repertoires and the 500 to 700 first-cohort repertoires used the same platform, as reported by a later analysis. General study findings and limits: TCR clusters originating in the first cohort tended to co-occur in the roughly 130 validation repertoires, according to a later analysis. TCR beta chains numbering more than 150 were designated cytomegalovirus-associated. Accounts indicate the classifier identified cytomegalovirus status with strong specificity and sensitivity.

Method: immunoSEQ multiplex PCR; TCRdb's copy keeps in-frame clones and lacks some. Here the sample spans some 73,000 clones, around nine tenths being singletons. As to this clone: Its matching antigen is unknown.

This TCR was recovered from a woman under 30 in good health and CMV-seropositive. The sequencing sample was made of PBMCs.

This chain's CDR3 is CASSFQITGMGTEAFF. As DNA, the CDR3 is TGTGCCAGCAGTTTTCAAATCACAGGCATGGGCACTGAAGCTTTCTTT. The chain combines TRBV27 with TRBJ1-1; TRBD1 is a possible D gene (5 bases). V was cut by 3 bases and J by 4 bases, with 18 bases left in between. The CDR3 runs 16 residues. Germline V gives CDR1 MNHEY, CDR2 SMNVEV (reference sequence).